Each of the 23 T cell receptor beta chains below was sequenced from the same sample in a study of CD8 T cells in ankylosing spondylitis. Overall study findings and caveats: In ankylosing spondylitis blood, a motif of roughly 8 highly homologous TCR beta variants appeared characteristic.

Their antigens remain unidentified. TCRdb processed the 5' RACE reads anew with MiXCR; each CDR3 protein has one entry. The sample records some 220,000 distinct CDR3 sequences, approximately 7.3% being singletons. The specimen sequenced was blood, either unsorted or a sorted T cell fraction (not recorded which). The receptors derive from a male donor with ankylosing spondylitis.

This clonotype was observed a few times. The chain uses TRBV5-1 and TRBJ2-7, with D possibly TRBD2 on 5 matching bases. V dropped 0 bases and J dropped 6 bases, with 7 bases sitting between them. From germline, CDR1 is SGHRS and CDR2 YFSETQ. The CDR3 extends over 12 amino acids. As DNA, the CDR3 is TGCGCCAGCAGCTTGGGAGGGTTCGAGCAGTACTTC. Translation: CASSLGGFEQYF.

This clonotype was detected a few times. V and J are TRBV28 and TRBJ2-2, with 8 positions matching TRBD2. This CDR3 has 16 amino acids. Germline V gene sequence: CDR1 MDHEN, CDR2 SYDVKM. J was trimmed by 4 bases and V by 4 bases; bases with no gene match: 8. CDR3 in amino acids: CASSYLAGGPTGELFF. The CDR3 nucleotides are TGTGCCAGCAGTTATTTGGCGGGAGGACCCACCGGGGAGCTGTTTTTT.

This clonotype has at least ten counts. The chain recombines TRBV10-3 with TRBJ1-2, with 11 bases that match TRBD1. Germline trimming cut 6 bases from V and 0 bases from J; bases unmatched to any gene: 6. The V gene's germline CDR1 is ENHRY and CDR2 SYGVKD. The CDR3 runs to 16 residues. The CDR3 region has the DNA TGTGCCATCAGCGAGGGACAGGGGGTTTCTAACTATGGCTACACCTTC. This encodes CAISEGQGVSNYGYTF.

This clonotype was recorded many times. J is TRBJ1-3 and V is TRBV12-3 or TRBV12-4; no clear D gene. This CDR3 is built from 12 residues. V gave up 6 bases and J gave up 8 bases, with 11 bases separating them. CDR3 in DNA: TGTGCCAGCAGCCTCTCCCTAGACACCATATATTTT. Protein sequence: CASSLSLDTIYF.

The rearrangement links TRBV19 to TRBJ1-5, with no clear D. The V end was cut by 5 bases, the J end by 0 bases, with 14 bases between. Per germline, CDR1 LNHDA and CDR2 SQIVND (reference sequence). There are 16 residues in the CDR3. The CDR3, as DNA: TGTGCCAGTAGTCGGTACAGAGAATATAGCAATCAGCCCCAGCATTTT. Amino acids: CASSRYREYSNQPQHF.

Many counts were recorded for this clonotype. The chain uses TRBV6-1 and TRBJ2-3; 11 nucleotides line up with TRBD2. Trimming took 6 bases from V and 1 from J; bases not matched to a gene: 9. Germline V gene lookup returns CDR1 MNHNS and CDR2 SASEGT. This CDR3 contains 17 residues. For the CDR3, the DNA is TGTGCCAGCAGGGGGACTAGCGGCGAGCTCGGCACAGATACGCAGTATTTT. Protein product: CASRGTSGELGTDTQYF.

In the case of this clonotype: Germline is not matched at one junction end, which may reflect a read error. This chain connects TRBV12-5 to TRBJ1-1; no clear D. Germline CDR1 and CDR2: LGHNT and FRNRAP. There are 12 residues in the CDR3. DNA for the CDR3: TGTGCTAGTGGCTTGGGGAACACTGAAGCTTTCTTT. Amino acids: CASGLGNTEAFF.

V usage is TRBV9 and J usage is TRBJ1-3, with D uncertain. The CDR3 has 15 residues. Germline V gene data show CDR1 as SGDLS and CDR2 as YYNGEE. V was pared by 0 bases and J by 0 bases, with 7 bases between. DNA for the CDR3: TGTGCCAGCAGCGTAGCGGCCCGCTCTGGAAACACCATATATTTT. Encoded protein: CASSVAARSGNTIYF.

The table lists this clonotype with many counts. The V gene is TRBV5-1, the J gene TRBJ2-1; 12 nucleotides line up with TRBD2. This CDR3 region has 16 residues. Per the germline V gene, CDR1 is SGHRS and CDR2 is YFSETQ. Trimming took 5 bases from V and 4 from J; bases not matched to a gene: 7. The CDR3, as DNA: TGCGCCAGCAGACCTTCTAGCGGGAGGGTATACAATGAGCAGTTCTTC. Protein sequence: CASRPSSGRVYNEQFF.

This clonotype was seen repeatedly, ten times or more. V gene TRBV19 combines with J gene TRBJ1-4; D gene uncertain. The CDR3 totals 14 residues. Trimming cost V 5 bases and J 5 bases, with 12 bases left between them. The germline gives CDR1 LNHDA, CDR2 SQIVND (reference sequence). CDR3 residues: CASSYPSVNEKLFF. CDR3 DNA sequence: TGTGCCAGTAGTTACCCGAGCGTGAATGAAAAACTGTTTTTT.

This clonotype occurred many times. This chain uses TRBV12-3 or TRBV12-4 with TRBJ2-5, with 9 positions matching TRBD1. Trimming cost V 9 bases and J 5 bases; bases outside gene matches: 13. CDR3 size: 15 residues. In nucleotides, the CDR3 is TGTGCCAGTGTCATGGGGGGACAGGGCCCGGAGACCCAGTACTTC. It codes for CASVMGGQGPETQYF.

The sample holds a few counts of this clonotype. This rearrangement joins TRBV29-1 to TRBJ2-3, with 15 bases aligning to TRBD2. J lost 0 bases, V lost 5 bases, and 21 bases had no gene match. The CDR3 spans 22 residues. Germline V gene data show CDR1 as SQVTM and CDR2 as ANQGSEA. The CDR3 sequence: CSVQPSISGLAGGPTSTDTQYF. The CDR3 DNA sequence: TGCAGCGTTCAACCCTCCATATCCGGACTAGCGGGAGGGCCAACGAGCACAGATACGCAGTATTTT.

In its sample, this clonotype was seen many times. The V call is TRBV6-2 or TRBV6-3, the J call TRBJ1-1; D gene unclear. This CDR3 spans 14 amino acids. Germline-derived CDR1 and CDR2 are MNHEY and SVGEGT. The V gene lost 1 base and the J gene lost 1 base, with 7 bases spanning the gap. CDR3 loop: CASSYWRKNTEAFF. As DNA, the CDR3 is TGTGCCAGCAGTTACTGGAGGAAGAACACTGAAGCTTTCTTT.

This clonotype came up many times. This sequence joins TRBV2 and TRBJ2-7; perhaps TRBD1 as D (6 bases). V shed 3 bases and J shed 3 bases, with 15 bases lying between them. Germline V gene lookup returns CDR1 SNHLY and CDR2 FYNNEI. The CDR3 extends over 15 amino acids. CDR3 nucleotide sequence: TGTGCCAGCAGTGACCCAGGGGTCGCCGACTACGAGCAGTACTTC. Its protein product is CASSDPGVADYEQYF.

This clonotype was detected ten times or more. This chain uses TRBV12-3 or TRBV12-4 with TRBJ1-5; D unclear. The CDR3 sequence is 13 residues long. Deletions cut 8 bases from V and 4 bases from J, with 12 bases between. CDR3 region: CASVLAVNQPQHF. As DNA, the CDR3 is TGTGCCAGCGTCCTCGCTGTGAATCAGCCCCAGCATTTT.

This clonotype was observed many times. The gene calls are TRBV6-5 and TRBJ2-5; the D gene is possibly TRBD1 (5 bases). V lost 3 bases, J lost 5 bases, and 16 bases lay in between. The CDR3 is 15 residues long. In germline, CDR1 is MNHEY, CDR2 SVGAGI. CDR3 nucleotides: TGTGCCAGCAGTTATGACAACAGGTTTGGTGAGACCCAGTACTTC. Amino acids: CASSYDNRFGETQYF.

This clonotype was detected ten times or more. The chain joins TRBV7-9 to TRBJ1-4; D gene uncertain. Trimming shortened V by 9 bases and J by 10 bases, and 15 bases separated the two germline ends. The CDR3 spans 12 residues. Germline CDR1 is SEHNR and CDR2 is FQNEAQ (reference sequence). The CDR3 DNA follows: TGTGCCAGTGGCAGGCGCCTGGGAAAACTGTTTTTT. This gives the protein CASGRRLGKLFF.

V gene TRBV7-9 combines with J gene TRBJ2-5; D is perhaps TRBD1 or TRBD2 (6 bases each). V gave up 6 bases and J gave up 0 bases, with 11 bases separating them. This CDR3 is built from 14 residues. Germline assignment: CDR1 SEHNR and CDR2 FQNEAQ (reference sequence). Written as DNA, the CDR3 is TGTGCCAGCAGAGCGAGGGGGGACCAAGAGACCCAGTACTTC. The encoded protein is CASRARGDQETQYF.

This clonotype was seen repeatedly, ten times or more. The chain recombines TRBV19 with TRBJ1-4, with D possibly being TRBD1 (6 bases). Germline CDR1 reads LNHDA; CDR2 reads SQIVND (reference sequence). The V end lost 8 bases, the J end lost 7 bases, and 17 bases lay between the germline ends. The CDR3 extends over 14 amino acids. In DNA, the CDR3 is TGTGCCAGTTTGCCTCGGGGGGCGAGTGAAAAACTGTTTTTT. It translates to CASLPRGASEKLFF.

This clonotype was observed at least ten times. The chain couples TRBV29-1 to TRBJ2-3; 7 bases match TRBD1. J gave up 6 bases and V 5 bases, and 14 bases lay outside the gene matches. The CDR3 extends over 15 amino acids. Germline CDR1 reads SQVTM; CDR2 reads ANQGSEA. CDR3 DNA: TGCAGCGTTACCGGGACAGCCTCACCCGTGGATACGCAGTATTTT. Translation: CSVTGTASPVDTQYF.

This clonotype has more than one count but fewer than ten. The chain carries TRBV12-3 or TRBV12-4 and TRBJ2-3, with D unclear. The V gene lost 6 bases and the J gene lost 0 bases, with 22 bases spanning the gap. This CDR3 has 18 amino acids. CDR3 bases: TGTGCCAGCAGCATTTCGTCAGACCACCGAAAGAGCACAGATACGCAGTATTTT. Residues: CASSISSDHRKSTDTQYF.

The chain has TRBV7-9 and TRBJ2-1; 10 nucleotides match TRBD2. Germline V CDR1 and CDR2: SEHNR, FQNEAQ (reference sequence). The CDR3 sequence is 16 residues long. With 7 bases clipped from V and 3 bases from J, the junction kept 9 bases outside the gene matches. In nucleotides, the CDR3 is TGTGCCAGCACGCCCATAGCGGGAGGACGCTACAATGAGCAGTTCTTC. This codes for CASTPIAGGRYNEQFF. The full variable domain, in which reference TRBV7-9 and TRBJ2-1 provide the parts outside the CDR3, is DTGVSQNPRHKITKRGQNVTFRCDPISEHNRLYWYRQTLGQGPEFLTYFQNEAQLEKSRLLSDRFSAERPKGSFSTLEIQRTEQGDSAMYLCASTPIAGGRYNEQFFGPGTRLTVL.

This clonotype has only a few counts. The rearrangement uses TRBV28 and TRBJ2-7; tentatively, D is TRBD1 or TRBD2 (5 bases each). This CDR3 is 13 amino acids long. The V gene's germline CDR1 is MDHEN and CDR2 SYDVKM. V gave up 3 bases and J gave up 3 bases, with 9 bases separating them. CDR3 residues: CASSFGGFYEQYF. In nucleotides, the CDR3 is TGTGCCAGCAGTTTTGGGGGATTCTACGAGCAGTACTTC.